This TCR beta chain stems from a study of vaccination effects on CD4 cells after COVID-19. The study, taken as a whole, reports: Infection- and vaccine-induced clones contracted markedly late after vaccination.

Points on this clone: Its antigen is undetermined.

Isolation of CD4+ T cells took place after 10 days of culture. Participants got two doses of BNT162b2 or mRNA-1273 vaccine. V shed 0 bases and J 12 bases; nucleotides not matched to a gene: 7. In germline, CDR1 is SQVTM, CDR2 ANQGSEA. This CDR3 contains 14 residues. The data were produced by immunoSEQ multiplex PCR, yet TCRdb's version contains in-frame clones alone and is incomplete. The data contain around 50,000 clones, 55% to 75% of them seen just once; the ten biggest clones take up 6.5% to 8.5%. The V and J genes are TRBV29-1 and TRBJ2-1; TRBD2 matches 11 bases. The sequence came from a human donor who received a COVID-19 vaccine. Source: CD4+ T cells from PBMCs cultured without peptide, taken after COVID-19 vaccination. CDR3 DNA: TGCAGCGTTGAAGAAGTAGCGGGGGGGCCTCCGCAGTTCTTC. Translating gives CSVEEVAGGPPQFF.